Listed below are T cell receptor beta chains from one sample, sequenced in a study of vaccination and CD4 T cells after COVID-19. TCRdb itself ran the PCR reads through MiXCR, one entry per CDR3 protein. Altogether approximately 23,000 distinct CDR3 sequences are present, 45% to 55% being singletons, with the ten largest covering around 1%. Source: CD4+ T cells from blood, taken before SARS-CoV-2 vaccination. Receptor source: a human donor who had recovered from COVID-19. Each CDR3 is given without its conserved first and last residue.

j_call: TRBJ2-7
v_call: TRBV6-1
cdr3_aa: ASRRTSGRESYEQY

j_call: TRBJ1-4
v_call: TRBV20-1
cdr3_aa: SPLLRRDSNEKLF

j_call: TRBJ1-5
v_call: TRBV28
cdr3_aa: ASSFLQAGQPQH

j_call: TRBJ2-5
v_call: TRBV30
cdr3_aa: AWSVGTGAQY

j_call: TRBJ1-5
v_call: TRBV19
cdr3_aa: ASSISQNNQPQH

j_call: TRBJ2-3
v_call: TRBV20-1
cdr3_aa: SASKDSPSTDTQY

j_call: TRBJ2-2
v_call: TRBV15
cdr3_aa: ATSVRIGQGGELF

j_call: TRBJ2-3
v_call: TRBV15
cdr3_aa: ATSPRLVLDTQY

j_call: TRBJ2-2
v_call: TRBV10-1
cdr3_aa: ASSESGAGELF

j_call: TRBJ1-6
v_call: TRBV20-1
cdr3_aa: SARDLRGTNSPLH

j_call: TRBJ2-5
v_call: TRBV15
cdr3_aa: ATSRAPQETQY

j_call: TRBJ1-4
v_call: TRBV20-1
cdr3_aa: SARDRRGNYEKLF

j_call: TRBJ2-3
v_call: TRBV20-1
cdr3_aa: SARDGRGASEGADTQY

j_call: TRBJ2-5
v_call: TRBV7-3
cdr3_aa: ASSLSAAQETQY

j_call: TRBJ2-5
v_call: TRBV6-1
cdr3_aa: ASSDGQLQETQY

j_call: TRBJ1-1
v_call: TRBV5-4
cdr3_aa: ASSHRGRPSTEAF

j_call: TRBJ2-1
v_call: TRBV7-3
cdr3_aa: ASSLIAGGRAGDEQF

j_call: TRBJ2-4
v_call: TRBV19
cdr3_aa: ASSIAKNIQY

j_call: TRBJ1-1
v_call: TRBV6-1
cdr3_aa: ASRPGTDFFWEAF

j_call: TRBJ2-1
v_call: TRBV20-1
cdr3_aa: SAAGGYNEQF

j_call: TRBJ2-7
v_call: TRBV5-1
cdr3_aa: ASSRDGNYEQY

j_call: TRBJ2-1
v_call: TRBV9
cdr3_aa: ASSIGTSGSYDEQF

j_call: TRBJ2-1
v_call: TRBV7-2
cdr3_aa: ASSLVLLGEQF

j_call: TRBJ2-3
v_call: TRBV2
cdr3_aa: ASRRQDRTDTQY

j_call: TRBJ1-1
v_call: TRBV18
cdr3_aa: ASSRDFDTEAF

j_call: TRBJ1-2
v_call: TRBV4-1
cdr3_aa: ASSHPGGIHGYT

j_call: TRBJ1-5
v_call: TRBV6-1
cdr3_aa: ASSARQDPPQH

j_call: TRBJ2-2
v_call: TRBV7-9
cdr3_aa: ASSLSGSGGELF

j_call: TRBJ2-5
v_call: TRBV27
cdr3_aa: ASSLTPKPGAQY

j_call: TRBJ2-1
v_call: TRBV6-5
cdr3_aa: ASSYFGTGADNEQF

j_call: TRBJ1-2
v_call: TRBV7-9
cdr3_aa: ASSLVGYGYT

j_call: TRBJ2-1
v_call: TRBV7-9
cdr3_aa: ASSSRGEQF